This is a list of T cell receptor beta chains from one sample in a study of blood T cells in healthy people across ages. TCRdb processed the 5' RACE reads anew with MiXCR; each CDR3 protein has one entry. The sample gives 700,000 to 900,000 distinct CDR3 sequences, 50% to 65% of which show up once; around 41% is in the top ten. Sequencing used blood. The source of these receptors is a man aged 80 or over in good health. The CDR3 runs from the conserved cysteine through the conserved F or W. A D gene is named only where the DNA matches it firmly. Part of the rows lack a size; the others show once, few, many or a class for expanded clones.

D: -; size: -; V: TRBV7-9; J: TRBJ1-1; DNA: TGTGCCAGCAGCTTAGTGGCGGGGTTGAACACTGAAGCTTTCTTT; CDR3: CASSLVAGLNTEAFF
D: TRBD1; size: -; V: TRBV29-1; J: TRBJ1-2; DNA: TGCAGCGTTGGGGGGACAGCCTATGGCTACACCTTC; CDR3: CSVGGTAYGYTF
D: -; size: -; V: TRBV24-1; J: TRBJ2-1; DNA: TGTGCCACCAGTGATTTGAGTTTCTCGGACTACAATGAGCAGTTCTTC; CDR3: CATSDLSFSDYNEQFF
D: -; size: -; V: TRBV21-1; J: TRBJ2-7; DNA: TGTGCCAGCAGCCGGAAGGCCAGGGCCGGCGTCTCCTACGAGCAGTACTTC; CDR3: CASSRKARAGVSYEQYF
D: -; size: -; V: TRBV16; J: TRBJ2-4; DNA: TGTGCCAGCAGCCCCCTCGGGGCGCAGCAAAACATTCAGTACTTC; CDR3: CASSPLGAQQNIQYF
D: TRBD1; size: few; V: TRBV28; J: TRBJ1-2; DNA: TGTGCCAGCAGTGCCAGGGGGCGTCTTGAGGGCTACACCTTC; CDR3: CASSARGRLEGYTF
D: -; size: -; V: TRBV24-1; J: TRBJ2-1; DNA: TGTGCCACCAGTGATTTGGTTAATGAGCAGTTCTTC; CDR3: CATSDLVNEQFF
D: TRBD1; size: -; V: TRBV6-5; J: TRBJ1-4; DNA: TGTGCCAGCACCAAGACAGGGGGCGCGATCGGTGAAAAACTGTTTTTT; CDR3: CASTKTGGAIGEKLFF
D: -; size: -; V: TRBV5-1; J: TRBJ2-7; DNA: TGCGCCAGCAGCCCGAGGGAAAGGAACTACGAGCAGTACTTC; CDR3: CASSPRERNYEQYF
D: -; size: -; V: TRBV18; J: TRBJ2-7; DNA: TGTGCCAGCTCACCGGAGCCAGCCAGGGCCTACGAGCAGTACTTC; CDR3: CASSPEPARAYEQYF
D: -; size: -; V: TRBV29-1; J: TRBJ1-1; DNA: TGCAGCGTTCAATCGAGCATGAACACTGAAGCTTTCTTT; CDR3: CSVQSSMNTEAFF
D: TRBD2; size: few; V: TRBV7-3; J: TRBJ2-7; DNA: TGTGCCAGCAGCTCGGGGGGTCTACGAGTGCAGTACTTC; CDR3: CASSSGGLRVQYF
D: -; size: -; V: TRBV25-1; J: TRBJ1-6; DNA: TGTGCCAGCAGTGAGTCTTTTAAGGCACCCCTCCACTTT; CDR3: CASSESFKAPLHF
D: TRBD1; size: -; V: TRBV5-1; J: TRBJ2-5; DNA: TGCGCCAGCAGCGAGGGACAGGCGGAGACCCAAGAGACCCAGTACTTC; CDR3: CASSEGQAETQETQYF
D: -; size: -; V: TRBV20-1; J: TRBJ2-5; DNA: TGCAGTGCTATTCGGACCCGGGAGCAGTACTTC; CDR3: CSAIRTREQYF
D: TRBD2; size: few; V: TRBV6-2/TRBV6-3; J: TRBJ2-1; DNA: TGTGCCAGCAGTTCCCAATCCAGGACTAGGATGCCCTACAATGAGCAGTTCTTC; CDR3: CASSSQSRTRMPYNEQFF
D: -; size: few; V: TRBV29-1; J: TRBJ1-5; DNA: TGCAGCGTTGGTAGGGAGGGGTATATTGGCAATCAGCCCCAGCATTTT; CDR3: CSVGREGYIGNQPQHF
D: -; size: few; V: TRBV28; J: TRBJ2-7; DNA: TGTGCCAGCAGTTCCGAGGGATTTTTAGCCTACGAGCAGTACTTC; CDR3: CASSSEGFLAYEQYF
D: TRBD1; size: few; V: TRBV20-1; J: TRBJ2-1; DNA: TGCAGTGCAGGACAGGCGGAGAGCTCCTACAATGAGCAGTTCTTC; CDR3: CSAGQAESSYNEQFF
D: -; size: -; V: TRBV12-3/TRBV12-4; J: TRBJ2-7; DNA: TGTGCCAGCACCGGACCGGGCCATAAGTACGAGCAGTACTTC; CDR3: CASTGPGHKYEQYF
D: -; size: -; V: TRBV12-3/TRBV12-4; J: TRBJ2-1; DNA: TGTGCCAGCAGTTTAGGGGAGACGTCCTACAATGAGCAGTTCTTC; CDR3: CASSLGETSYNEQFF
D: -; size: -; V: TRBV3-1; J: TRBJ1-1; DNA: TGTGCCAGCAGCCGGAACGGTTTTACTGAAGCTTTCTTT; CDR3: CASSRNGFTEAFF
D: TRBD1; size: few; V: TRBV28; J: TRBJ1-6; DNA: TGTGCCAGCAGTTCGAACAGGGGCTCCTATAATTCACCCCTCCACTTT; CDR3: CASSSNRGSYNSPLHF
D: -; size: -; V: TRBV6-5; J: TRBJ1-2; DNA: TGTGCCAGCAGTGCCACAGGGTATCAGGGCTACACCTTC; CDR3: CASSATGYQGYTF
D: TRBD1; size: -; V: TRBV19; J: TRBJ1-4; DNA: TGTGCCAGTACTAACCCCGGACAGGGGGATGAAAAACTGTTTTTT; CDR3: CASTNPGQGDEKLFF
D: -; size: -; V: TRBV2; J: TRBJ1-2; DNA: TGTGCCAGCAGCCTCGAAGGGAGGGACTATGGCTACACCTTC; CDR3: CASSLEGRDYGYTF
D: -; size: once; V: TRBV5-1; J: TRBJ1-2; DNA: TGCGCCGGCAGCCCGGACAGCCCGGTCTATGGCTACACCTTC; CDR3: CAGSPDSPVYGYTF
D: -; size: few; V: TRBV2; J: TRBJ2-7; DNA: TGTGCCAGCACAGAGATCTACGAGCAGTACTTC; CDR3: CASTEIYEQYF
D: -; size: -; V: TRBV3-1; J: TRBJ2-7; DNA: TGTGCCAGCAGCCAAGAACCAGGAGGTGAGCAGTACTTC; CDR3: CASSQEPGGEQYF